A selection of T cell receptor beta chains follows, all from one sample in a study of cytomegalovirus exposure and HLA in healthy donors. Measured with immunoSEQ multiplex PCR; TCRdb has only the in-frame clones, and not every one. The table lists around 130,000 clones, about 81% of them singletons. Sequenced material: PBMCs. The receptors were gathered from a man aged 40-49 years in good health and CMV-seronegative. The CDR3 runs from the conserved cysteine through the conserved F or W. The D gene is left open where the match is weak. Only part of the rows carry a size: once, few, many, or a class if the clone is expanded.

CDR3 DNA | CDR3 protein | J gene | D gene | clone size | V gene
TGTGCCAGCAGTCAAGCGGGAGGGAATCATTACGAGCAGTACTTC | CASSQAGGNHYEQYF | TRBJ2-7 | TRBD2 | . | TRBV6-6
TGCGCCAGCAGCCCTTTTTATTCGAGCAATCAGCCCCAGCATTTT | CASSPFYSSNQPQHF | TRBJ1-5 | . | . | TRBV4-1
TGTGCCAGCACCGACCGAGCGGGACTAGCTCAGGGTGAGCAGTTCTTC | CASTDRAGLAQGEQFF | TRBJ2-1 | TRBD2 | few | TRBV27
TGCAGCGTTGTGGACAGGGGGGGGAACACTGAAGCTTTCTTT | CSVVDRGGNTEAFF | TRBJ1-1 | TRBD1 | . | TRBV29-1
TGTGCCAGCAGTGAATCAAGGGGCATGCCTAGCACAGATACGCAGTATTTT | CASSESRGMPSTDTQYF | TRBJ2-3 | . | . | TRBV6-1
TGTGCCAGCAACTACAGGGATTTCAGCTCCTACGAGCAGTACTTC | CASNYRDFSSYEQYF | TRBJ2-7 | . | few | TRBV6-1
TGCAGCGCAGGGGAACCGTTCTACACCTTC | CSAGEPFYTF | TRBJ1-2 | . | . | TRBV29-1
TGTGCCAGCAGCTTGTGGGGGGGTGGCACAGATACGCAGTATTTT | CASSLWGGGTDTQYF | TRBJ2-3 | TRBD2 | few | TRBV7-2
TGTGCCAGCAGCGTACAGGGGGACACCGGGGAGCTGTTTTTT | CASSVQGDTGELFF | TRBJ2-2 | TRBD1 | . | TRBV7-3
TGTGCCAGCAGTTACTCACCGGGACAGGGGGCTGGCGAGCAGTACTTC | CASSYSPGQGAGEQYF | TRBJ2-7 | TRBD1 | few | TRBV10-3
TGTGCCAGCAGCTTACAGGGGGCGGGCGGCTACACCTTC | CASSLQGAGGYTF | TRBJ1-2 | TRBD1 | . | TRBV11-2
TGTGCCAGCAGCTTAGGCTCACAGGGGGCTAGCGGCACAGATACGCAGTATTTT | CASSLGSQGASGTDTQYF | TRBJ2-3 | TRBD1 | . | TRBV7-9
TGTGCCAGCAGTCCACAGGGGACAGGGGCTAAAGCTTTCTTT | CASSPQGTGAKAFF | TRBJ1-1 | TRBD1 | . | TRBV27
TGTGCCAGCAGTTTATCCGGACTAGCGGGAAGGTTAAATGAGCAGTTCTTC | CASSLSGLAGRLNEQFF | TRBJ2-1 | TRBD2 | once | TRBV28
TGTGCCAGCAGCTACTACACAGATACGCAGTATTTT | CASSYYTDTQYF | TRBJ2-3 | . | . | TRBV7-2
TGTGCCAGTAGTATAGTTCTAGCGGGAGGGACACCGTGGGGAGAGCAGTTCTTC | CASSIVLAGGTPWGEQFF | TRBJ2-1 | TRBD2 | . | TRBV19
TGCGCCAGCAGCCAAGCCTGGCCAGGGACAGCTCTAGGGTACGAGCAGTACTTC | CASSQAWPGTALGYEQYF | TRBJ2-7 | TRBD1 | . | TRBV4-1
TGTGCCAGCAGTCCCCTATACACTGAAGCTTTCTTT | CASSPLYTEAFF | TRBJ1-1 | . | . | TRBV28
TGTGCCTGGGGCAGCGATTACGCTGAAGCTTTCTTT | CAWGSDYAEAFF | TRBJ1-1 | . | . | TRBV30
TGTGCCATCAGGGATGGACAGGGAAGCTCCTACGAGCAGTACTTC | CAIRDGQGSSYEQYF | TRBJ2-7 | TRBD1 | . | TRBV10-3
TGTGCCAGCAGCCCGCTATCCGGGACAGGGGAAGCTTTCTTT | CASSPLSGTGEAFF | TRBJ1-1 | TRBD1 | once | TRBV7-2
TGTGCCAGCAGCTTCCAGGGGGCTGATCAGCCCCAGCATTTT | CASSFQGADQPQHF | TRBJ1-5 | TRBD1 | . | TRBV9
TGTGCCAGCAGCTTGGTTCCGGTTTCCTACGAGCAGTACTTC | CASSLVPVSYEQYF | TRBJ2-7 | . | . | TRBV5-5
TGTGCCAGCAGCTTATGGACGGAGGAACTTAACTATGGCTACACCTTC | CASSLWTEELNYGYTF | TRBJ1-2 | . | . | TRBV7-9
TGTGCCAGCAGCTTAGCAGGCGGTTCCTACGAGCAGTACTTC | CASSLAGGSYEQYF | TRBJ2-7 | . | . | TRBV7-9
TGTGCCAGCGGACCCCGGGGGAGCGTCAATGAGCAGTTCTTC | CASGPRGSVNEQFF | TRBJ2-1 | . | . | TRBV6-5
TGTGCCTGGGGCCGGGTCGCGAACCATGGCTACACCTTC | CAWGRVANHGYTF | TRBJ1-2 | . | . | TRBV30
TGTGCTAGCAGCTTAGAAGCGGGGGGCACAGATACGCAGTATTTT | CASSLEAGGTDTQYF | TRBJ2-3 | TRBD2 | . | TRBV7-7
TGTGCCAGCAGCTTAAACCCGGGTACTGATACGCAGTATTTT | CASSLNPGTDTQYF | TRBJ2-3 | . | once | TRBV7-9
TGTGCCAGCAGGACAGACAGGGCGAACACCGGGGAGCTGTTTTTT | CASRTDRANTGELFF | TRBJ2-2 | TRBD1 | . | TRBV27
TGTGCCAGCAGCCCGTCGACAGGGGCTAACACTGAAGCTTTCTTT | CASSPSTGANTEAFF | TRBJ1-1 | TRBD1 | . | TRBV5-5
TGCGCCAGCAGCTTAACCGGGACAGGGGGCAATCAGCCCCAGCATTTT | CASSLTGTGGNQPQHF | TRBJ1-5 | TRBD1 | . | TRBV5-1
TGTGCCATAGCCCGGGGAGAATACGAGCAGTACTTC | CAIARGEYEQYF | TRBJ2-7 | . | . | TRBV10-3
TGCGCCAGCAGCCCGTTGACTAGCGGGAGACCAGATACGCAGTATTTT | CASSPLTSGRPDTQYF | TRBJ2-3 | TRBD2 | . | TRBV5-1
TGTGCCACCAACCCCCAGGGTCACACCGGGGAGCTGTTTTTT | CATNPQGHTGELFF | TRBJ2-2 | . | few | TRBV19
TGTGCCAGCAGCCTACGGACACTCCCCTATGGCTACACCTTC | CASSLRTLPYGYTF | TRBJ1-2 | . | once | TRBV5-6
TGTGCCATCAGTGACTCTAGCGGGGGGGCCCACGGGGAGCTGTTTTTT | CAISDSSGGAHGELFF | TRBJ2-2 | TRBD2 | few | TRBV10-3
TGTGCCAGCAGCGCACTTTGGCCTGGGGCCAACGGCCTGACTTTC | CASSALWPGANGLTF | TRBJ2-6 | . | . | TRBV4-2
TGTGCCAGCTCGGGACAGGGGGTCGGCACAGATACGCAGTATTTT | CASSGQGVGTDTQYF | TRBJ2-3 | TRBD1 | . | TRBV18
TGTGCCACCAGCAGCCGGGCAGGGGGGTTGGAGCAGTACTTC | CATSSRAGGLEQYF | TRBJ2-7 | . | . | TRBV15
TGCGCCAGCAGCTTGGGTTTAACGGGAGAGCAGTACTTC | CASSLGLTGEQYF | TRBJ2-7 | . | . | TRBV5-1
TGTGCCAGAACAGAGGGGGGGACGGCAACCTACGAGCAGTACTTC | CARTEGGTATYEQYF | TRBJ2-7 | . | . | TRBV30
TGTGCCAGCAGCTCCGGCGCGGGGGGCTACACCTTC | CASSSGAGGYTF | TRBJ1-2 | . | few | TRBV5-4
TGCAGTGCTAGCAGACAGAATGAGCAGTTCTTC | CSASRQNEQFF | TRBJ2-1 | . | . | TRBV20-1
TGTGCCAGCAGCTACGGGGGGGCGGAAGAGACCCAGTACTTC | CASSYGGAEETQYF | TRBJ2-5 | TRBD2 | few | TRBV5-4
TGTGCCAGCAGCTTGGGAGGGAACACTGAAGCTTTCTTT | CASSLGGNTEAFF | TRBJ1-1 | . | . | TRBV5-6
TGTGCCAGCAGCTTAAGAACGGGGTCATGGGGTTACTACGAGCAGTACTTC | CASSLRTGSWGYYEQYF | TRBJ2-7 | . | . | TRBV11-2
TGTGCCAGCAGAGAGACAGGGACGAACACCGGGGAGCTGTTTTTT | CASRETGTNTGELFF | TRBJ2-2 | TRBD1 | . | TRBV7-9